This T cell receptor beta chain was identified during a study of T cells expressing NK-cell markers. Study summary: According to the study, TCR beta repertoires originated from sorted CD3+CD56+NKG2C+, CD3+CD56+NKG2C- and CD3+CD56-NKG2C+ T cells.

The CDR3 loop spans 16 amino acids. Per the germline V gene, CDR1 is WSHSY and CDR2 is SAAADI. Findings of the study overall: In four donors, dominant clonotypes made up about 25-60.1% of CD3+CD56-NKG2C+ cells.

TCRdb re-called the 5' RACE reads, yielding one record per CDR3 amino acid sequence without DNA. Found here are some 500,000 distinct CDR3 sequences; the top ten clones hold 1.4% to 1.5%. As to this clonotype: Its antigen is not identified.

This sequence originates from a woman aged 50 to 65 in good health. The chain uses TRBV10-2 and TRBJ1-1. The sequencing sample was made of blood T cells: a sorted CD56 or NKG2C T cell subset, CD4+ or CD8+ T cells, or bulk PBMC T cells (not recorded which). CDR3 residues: CASSGGGGHGRTEAFF.